This record looks at one TCR beta chain sequence and its context. The target antigen is unknown. The data originate from a study of siplizumab effects on memory and regulatory T cells. Germline lookup yields CDR1 MDHEN and CDR2 SYDVKM. V was clipped by 6 bases and J by 3 bases; unmatched bases: 10. This CDR3 spans 15 amino acids. Clones were read by immunoSEQ multiplex PCR, and TCRdb kept only the in-frame ones, dropping some. Among some 100,000 clones, 80% to 95% were seen once, and the ten largest hold under 3%. Notes on the study in general: Alloreactive sequences that could be traced to unstimulated CD4+ memory cells showed a significant reduction under siplizumab. Suppressive function of proliferating Tregs from siplizumab cultures was not confirmed. Roughly 80-96% of proliferating clones (CD4+ or CD8+) could not be assigned a naive or memory phenotype.

The TCR sequence derives from a human donor in good health. Some clones in this sample may be carry-over from other donors' samples. Sequencing was done on a sample of CD4+ T cells sorted from blood. The chain uses TRBV28 and TRBJ1-2; 7 nucleotides match TRBD1. The CDR3 nucleotides are TGTGCCAGCAGCGGGGGCGGTACAGGGGACTATGGCTACACCTTC. Encoded protein: CASSGGGTGDYGYTF.